This entry describes one T cell receptor beta chain. Its antigen is undetermined. This sample is part of a study of STAT5B mutations in CD4+ large granular lymphocyte leukemia. Clones were read by immunoSEQ multiplex PCR, and TCRdb kept only the in-frame ones, dropping some. Among some 40,000 clones listed, about 88% were seen once. CDR3 size: 20 residues. Looked up from germline, CDR1 is SGDLS and CDR2 is YYNGEE. Deletions cut 0 bases from V and 0 bases from J, with 23 bases between. Whole-study findings and limits: TRBV06-family usage was enriched in top patient clones (8/27) versus controls (2/35).

The chain carries TRBV9 and TRBJ2-3; D might be TRBD2 (5 bases). This sequence was found in a human donor in good health. Sequenced sample: CD4+ T cells from blood buffy coats. CDR3 residues: CASSVVGGRTKPTSTDTQYF. CDR3 coding DNA: TGTGCCAGCAGCGTAGTAGGAGGCAGAACGAAACCGACTAGCACAGATACGCAGTATTTT. Using reference TRBV9 and TRBJ2-3 for the parts outside the CDR3, the full variable domain is DSGVTQTPKHLITATGQRVTLRCSPRSGDLSVYWYQQSLDQGLQFLIQYYNGEERAKGNILERFSAQQFPDLHSELNLSSLELGDSALYFCASSVVGGRTKPTSTDTQYFGPGTRLTVL.